This T cell receptor (beta chain) is drawn from a study of OX40 agonist ivuxolimab in advanced cancers. Blood got drawn at baseline, again on cycle 4 day 1, and then on cycle 7 day 1. This clone showed up just a few times. Its matching antigen is unknown. The study, taken as a whole, reports: Expanded peripheral T cell antigen specificity was not determined.

Germline CDR1 and CDR2: GTSNPN and SVGIG (reference sequence). V gave up 5 bases and J gave up 8 bases; unmatched junction bases: 6. The CDR3 is 12 residues long. Sequencing used immunoSEQ multiplex PCR; TCRdb keeps in-frame clones, though not all of them. The sample shows about 59,000 clones, over 70% of them seen only once. The sequence was obtained from an adult with an advanced solid tumor such as melanoma, head and neck, liver or kidney cancer. Material: CD4+ or CD8+ T cells sorted from blood, obtained in a trial of the OX40 agonist ivuxolimab. This chain joins TRBV30 and TRBJ1-1; 9 bases are a match to TRBD1. The CDR3 is CAWETGGREAFF. CDR3 nucleotide sequence: TGTGCCTGGGAGACAGGGGGACGAGAAGCTTTCTTT.